The present T cell receptor beta chain was sequenced within a study of cytomegalovirus exposure and HLA in healthy donors. The PCR employed 60 Vbeta primers together with 13 Jbeta primers. Repertoires were generated with immunoSEQ multiplex PCR, while TCRdb's copy carries only in-frame clones and drops some. There are 99,000 or so clones in the sample; about 70% occur only once, and approximately 3% lies in the top ten. Comments on this clone: The antigen remains unidentified.

Healthy bone marrow donors made up the cohort. The trim removed 11 bases at V and 1 base at J, leaving 8 bases unmatched. The CDR3 has 14 amino acids. Per the germline V gene, CDR1 is MDHEN and CDR2 is SYDVKM. Study-wide points: TCR beta sequences reportedly predicted the HLA-A and HLA-B alleles of most subjects accurately. Generally TCR sequences proved uncommon, though certain public TCRs appeared in numerous donors.

Sequenced material: PBMCs. V is TRBV28 and J is TRBJ2-4; 7 bases map to TRBD2. This receptor was identified in a man aged 25 to 40 in good health and CMV-seronegative. The CDR3 bases are TGTGCCCCCCGGGGGGTGGGGGCCAAAAACATTCAGTACTTC. Translating it yields CAPRGVGAKNIQYF.